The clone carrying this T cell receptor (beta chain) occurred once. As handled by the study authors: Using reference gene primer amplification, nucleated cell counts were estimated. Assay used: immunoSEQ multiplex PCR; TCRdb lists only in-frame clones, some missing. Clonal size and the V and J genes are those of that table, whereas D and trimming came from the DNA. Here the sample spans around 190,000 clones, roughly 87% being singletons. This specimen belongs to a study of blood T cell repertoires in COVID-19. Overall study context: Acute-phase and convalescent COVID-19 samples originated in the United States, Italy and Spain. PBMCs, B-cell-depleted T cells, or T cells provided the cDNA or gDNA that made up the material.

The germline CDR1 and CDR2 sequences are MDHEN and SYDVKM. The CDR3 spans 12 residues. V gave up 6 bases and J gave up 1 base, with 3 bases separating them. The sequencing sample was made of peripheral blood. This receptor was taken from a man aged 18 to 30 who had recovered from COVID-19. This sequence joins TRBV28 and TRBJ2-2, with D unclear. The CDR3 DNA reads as TGTGCCAGCAGCCTGAACACCGGGGAGCTGTTTTTT. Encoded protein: CASSLNTGELFF.